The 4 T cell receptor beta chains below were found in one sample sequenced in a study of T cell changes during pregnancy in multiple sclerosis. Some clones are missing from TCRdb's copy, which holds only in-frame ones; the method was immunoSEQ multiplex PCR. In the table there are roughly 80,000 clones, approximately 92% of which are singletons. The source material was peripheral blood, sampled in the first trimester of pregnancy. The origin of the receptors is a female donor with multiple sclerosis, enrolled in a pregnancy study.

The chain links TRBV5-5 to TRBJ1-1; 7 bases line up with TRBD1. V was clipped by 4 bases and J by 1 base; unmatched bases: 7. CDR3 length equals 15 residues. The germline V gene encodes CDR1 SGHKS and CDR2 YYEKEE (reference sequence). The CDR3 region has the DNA TGTGCCAGCAGCACCTACAGGGGCGGGAACACTGAAGCTTTCTTT. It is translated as CASSTYRGGNTEAFF. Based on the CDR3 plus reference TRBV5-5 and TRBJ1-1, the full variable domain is DAGVTQSPTHLIKTRGQQVTLRCSPISGHKSVSWYQQVLGQGPQFIFQYYEKEERGRGNFPDRFSARQFPNYSSELNVNALLLGDSALYLCASSTYRGGNTEAFFGQGTRLTVV.

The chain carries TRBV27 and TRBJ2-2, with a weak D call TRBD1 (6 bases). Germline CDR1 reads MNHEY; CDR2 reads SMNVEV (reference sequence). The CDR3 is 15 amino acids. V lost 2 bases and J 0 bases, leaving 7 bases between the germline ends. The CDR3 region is CASSLTGPNTGELFF. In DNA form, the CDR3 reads TGTGCCAGCAGTTTAACAGGGCCGAACACCGGGGAGCTGTTTTTT.

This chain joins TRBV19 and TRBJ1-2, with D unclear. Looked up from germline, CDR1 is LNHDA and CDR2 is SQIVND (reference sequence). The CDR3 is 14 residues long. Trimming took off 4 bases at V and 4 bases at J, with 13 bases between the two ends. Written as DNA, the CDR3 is TGTGCCAGTAGTACTTACGGGATGGGCTATGGCTACACCTTC. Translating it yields CASSTYGMGYGYTF.

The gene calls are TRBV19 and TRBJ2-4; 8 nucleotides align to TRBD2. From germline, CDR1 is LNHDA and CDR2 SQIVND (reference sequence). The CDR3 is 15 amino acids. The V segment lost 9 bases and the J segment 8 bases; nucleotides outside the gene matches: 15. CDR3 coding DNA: TGTGCCAGCGCTCCCGGCGGACGGGGGGGAGACATTCAGTACTTC. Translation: CASAPGGRGGDIQYF.